The rows below give T cell receptor beta chains drawn from one sample of a study of tumor-infiltrating lymphocytes in primary liver carcinoma. TCRdb itself ran the multiplex PCR reads through MiXCR, one entry per CDR3 protein. This table has 320,000 or so distinct CDR3 sequences, about 60% appearing once. The specimen was peripheral blood. The receptors originated from a man aged 35 to 55 with primary liver carcinoma and hepatitis B virus infection. Each CDR3 is given with its conserved first and last residue. A D gene is named only where the DNA matches it firmly. Size is omitted from some rows. Given values are once, few, many or a class for expanded clones.

V gene	clone size	D gene	J gene	CDR3 DNA	CDR3 protein
TRBV11-2	NA	TRBD2	TRBJ2-1	TGTGTCAGCAGCTTAGTCGCGGGAGAGAAAAATAAGCAGTTCTTC	CVSSLVAGEKNKQFF
TRBV11-1	NA	TRBD1	TRBJ1-1	TGTACCAGCAGCCCGCAACAGGGGCTTGACGCTTTCTTT	CTSSPQQGLDAFF
TRBV6-6	NA	NA	TRBJ1-1	TGTGCCAGCGGGGGCTATGGAACGAACACTGAAGCTTTCTTT	CASGGYGTNTEAFF
TRBV5-5	few	NA	TRBJ2-7	TGTGCCAGCAGCCGGGCCAGTCAAAACGAGCAGTACTTC	CASSRASQNEQYF
TRBV4-3	many	TRBD1	TRBJ2-5	TGCGCCAGCAGCCAAGTACCGGGACAGGGGGCCCCAGAGACCCAGTACTTC	CASSQVPGQGAPETQYF
TRBV12-3/TRBV12-4	many	TRBD2	TRBJ2-1	TGTGCCAGCAGGCCCTCCGGGACTAGCGACAATGAGCAGTTCTTC	CASRPSGTSDNEQFF
TRBV2	NA	NA	TRBJ2-3	TGTGCCAGCAGTGAACTACAGGGCACAAATACGCAGTATTTT	CASSELQGTNTQYF
TRBV11-3	once	NA	TRBJ2-3	TGTGCAAGCTCGATAGACACAGATACGCGGTATTTT	CASSIDTDTRYF
TRBV11-1	NA	TRBD1	TRBJ2-7	TGTACCAGCAGGGGGAAGCGTTCATACGCGCAGTACTTC	CTSRGKRSYAQYF
TRBV6-1	many	TRBD1	TRBJ1-2	TGTGCCAGCAGTCCGAGACAGGGTTATGGCTACACCTTC	CASSPRQGYGYTF
TRBV6-2/TRBV6-3	many	NA	TRBJ2-7	TGTGCCAGCAGTTACACCTTAGCCTACGAGCAGTACTTC	CASSYTLAYEQYF
TRBV5-6	NA	NA	TRBJ2-5	TGTGCCAGCAGCTCCGAAGGTCGGAAGACCCAGTACTTC	CASSSEGRKTQYF
TRBV5-1	once	NA	TRBJ2-3	TGCGCCAGCAGCTTTGCCGTTAGTGCAAGTCCCACAGATACGCAGTATTTT	CASSFAVSASPTDTQYF
TRBV29-1	NA	NA	TRBJ2-2	TGCAGCGTTGGTCTATGGTGGGGGATGACCGGGGAGCTGTTTTTT	CSVGLWWGMTGELFF
TRBV6-2/TRBV6-3	once	TRBD2	TRBJ2-5	TGTGCCAGCAACTCACTAGCGGGGACCCTGGGACAAGAGACCCAGTACTTC	CASNSLAGTLGQETQYF
TRBV12-3/TRBV12-4	NA	TRBD1	TRBJ1-1	TGTGCCAACAGATGGGGACAGTTGAACACTGAAGCTTTCTTT	CANRWGQLNTEAFF
TRBV6-6	few	NA	TRBJ1-1	TGTGCCAGCAGTTACTTGATCCCAGCAGGGACCGGGAACACTGAAGCTTTCTTT	CASSYLIPAGTGNTEAFF
TRBV29-1	many	TRBD1	TRBJ2-1	TGCAGCGTTGTTCGGGACAGGGGGTACCACAATGAGCAGTTCTTC	CSVVRDRGYHNEQFF
TRBV29-1	many	TRBD1	TRBJ1-1	TGCAGCGTAGACACGACAGGGTATGGCACTGAAGCTTTCTTT	CSVDTTGYGTEAFF
TRBV4-1	NA	NA	TRBJ2-7	TGCGCCAACAGCCAAGAGGGGGGGCAGGGGTACGAGCAGTACTTC	CANSQEGGQGYEQYF
TRBV5-4	NA	NA	TRBJ2-3	TGTACCAGCAGCCCCCGAGGGGGGAAAGGTACGCAGTATTTT	CTSSPRGGKGTQYF
TRBV20-1	NA	NA	TRBJ2-2	TGCAGTGCTAGAGATATCGGGGATTGGGCCGCCGGGGAGCTGTTTTTT	CSARDIGDWAAGELFF
TRBV28	few	NA	TRBJ1-2	TGTGCCATCAATTCTAACTATGGCTATACCTTC	CAINSNYGYTF
TRBV12-3/TRBV12-4	NA	NA	TRBJ1-1	TGTACCAGCAGCCCAGCGAGTGGTGGCATTGAAGCTTTCTTT	CTSSPASGGIEAFF
TRBV6-1	NA	TRBD1	TRBJ1-1	TGTGCCAGCATCCGGGACAGGTGGGGCACTGAAGCTTTCTTT	CASIRDRWGTEAFF
TRBV5-1	few	NA	TRBJ2-2	TGCGCCAGCAGTTCAGGGGTAGGAGGCACCGGGGAGCTGTTTTTT	CASSSGVGGTGELFF
TRBV6-2/TRBV6-3	NA	TRBD2	TRBJ2-7	TGTGCCAGCAGTTACGGGAGCGGGAGAGCCCCCCACGAGCAGTGCTTC	CASSYGSGRAPHEQCF
TRBV11-2	NA	NA	TRBJ1-1	TGTGCCAGCAGCTTATCCAATAGGGTGAGCATTGAAGCTTTCTTT	CASSLSNRVSIEAFF
TRBV11-2	NA	NA	TRBJ1-4	TGTGCAAGCAGCGTGCGGGATAACCGGAATGAAAAACTGTTTTTT	CASSVRDNRNEKLFF
TRBV5-4	many	NA	TRBJ2-7	TGTGCCAGCAGCTTCACCTCCACGGCCCTTAACTTC	CASSFTSTALNF
TRBV6-5	NA	NA	TRBJ2-7	TGTACCAGTAGTCCCGGCGGCTACGAGCAGTACTTC	CTSSPGGYEQYF
TRBV7-8	NA	NA	TRBJ2-5	TGTGCCAGCAGCTTAGCGGGCAGACAAGAGACCCAGTACTTC	CASSLAGRQETQYF
TRBV7-9	NA	TRBD1	TRBJ2-7	TGTGCCAGCAGCTTAGGGACAGGGTCGAGGGAGCAGTACTTC	CASSLGTGSREQYF
TRBV4-2	NA	NA	TRBJ2-7	TGTACCAGCAGCCAAGATCTGAACGAGCAGTACTTC	CTSSQDLNEQYF
TRBV29-1	NA	NA	TRBJ2-3	TGCAGCGTTGAATCCTACAGGGTGCCGGATACGCACTATTTT	CSVESYRVPDTHYF
TRBV5-4	NA	NA	TRBJ1-1	TGTGCCAGCAGGTCGAGGACCACTAAAGCTTTCTTT	CASRSRTTKAFF
TRBV11-1	NA	TRBD2	TRBJ2-7	TGTGCCAGCGGCTTGGAGGGACTAGCGGGGGCCCACAGCTTC	CASGLEGLAGAHSF
TRBV13	NA	NA	TRBJ1-6	TGTGCCAGCAGCTCACCCGGGGACATAGGCGATTCACCCCTCCATTTT	CASSSPGDIGDSPLHF
TRBV28	once	NA	TRBJ2-1	TGTGCCAGCAGTCCAAGGGACGGGCACTCATACAATGAGCAGTTGTTC	CASSPRDGHSYNEQLF
TRBV6-5	NA	NA	TRBJ2-2	TGTGCCCGCAGTTACAAGCCCCGGGGGGCCGGGGAACTGTTTTTT	CARSYKPRGAGELFF